This T cell receptor beta chain was profiled in a study of somatic mutations in cytotoxic T cells in rheumatoid arthritis. Findings of the study overall: Between rheumatoid arthritis patients and age-matched healthy controls, CD8+ T-cell clonality showed no significant difference.

About this clone: As yet, its antigen is unknown.

Assay used: immunoSEQ multiplex PCR; TCRdb lists only in-frame clones, some missing. The data contain 20,000 or so clones, about four fifths of them singletons. Germline assignment: CDR1 MNHNY and CDR2 SVGAGI (reference sequence). CDR3 length: 13 residues. Losses at the gene ends were 6 bases for V and 9 bases for J; bases not matched to a gene: 5. The V call is TRBV6-6, the J call TRBJ1-1; 12 bases align to TRBD1. Sequencing was done on a sample of CD8+ T cells sorted from blood. The sequence derives from a woman between 45 and 65 years old in good health. Here the CDR3 reads CASSKGTGGQAFF. As DNA, the CDR3 is TGTGCCAGCAGCAAGGGGACAGGGGGCCAAGCTTTCTTT.